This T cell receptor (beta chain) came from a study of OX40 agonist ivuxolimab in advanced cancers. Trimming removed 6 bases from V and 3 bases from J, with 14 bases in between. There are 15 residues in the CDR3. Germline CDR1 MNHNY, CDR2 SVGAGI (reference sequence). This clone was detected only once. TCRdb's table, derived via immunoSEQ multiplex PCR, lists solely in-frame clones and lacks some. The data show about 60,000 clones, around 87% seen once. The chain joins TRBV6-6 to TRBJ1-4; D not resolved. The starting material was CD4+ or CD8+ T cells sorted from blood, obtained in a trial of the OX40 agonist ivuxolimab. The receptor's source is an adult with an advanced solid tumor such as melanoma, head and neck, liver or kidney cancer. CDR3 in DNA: TGTGCCAGCAGCACCTCTGGGAGGTCTAATGAAAAACTGTTTTTT. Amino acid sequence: CASSTSGRSNEKLFF.